This TCR beta chain comes out of a study of cytomegalovirus exposure and HLA in healthy donors. Study results and caveats: As a later analysis showed, a missense DCLRE1C variant was linked to trimming of TCR beta V- and J-genes. Sequences of the TCR beta chain were said to predict the HLA-A and HLA-B alleles of most subjects accurately.

This clone was counted between two and nine times. Its antigen is unidentified. With 60 Vbeta and 13 Jbeta primers, the PCR was carried out. Method: immunoSEQ multiplex PCR; TCRdb's copy keeps in-frame clones and lacks some. Seen here are about 150,000 clones, nearly 10% observed once, and the top ten hold 1.5% to 2%. Specimen: PBMCs. This receptor was identified in a man in his fifties or sixties in good health and CMV-seronegative.

The CDR3 bases are TGTGCCAGTAGTATGGGGACAGGACAGCAAGAGACCCAGTACTTC. Amino acids: CASSMGTGQQETQYF. The chain carries TRBV19 and TRBJ2-5, with 8 bases that match TRBD1. Germline CDR1 reads LNHDA; CDR2 reads SQIVND (reference sequence). CDR3 length equals 15 residues. V was clipped by 3 bases and J by 2 bases; unmatched bases: 5.